The clone carrying this T cell receptor (beta chain) is medium-sized. Its matching antigen is unknown. The CDR3 totals 16 residues. Trimming removed 4 bases at V and 2 bases at J, with 17 bases between. Naive CD4+ cells had CD25+ Tregs removed. The study, taken as a whole, reports: Tumor memory CD4+ T cell TCR gene usage clustered with blood and lymph node memory CD4+ cells and lymph node naive CD4+ cells. Naive CD4+ cells shared 10% to 15% of tumor Treg sequences. Greatest tumor Treg TCR overlap was with tumor naive CD4+ cells.

TRBV12-4/TRBJ1-2 clonotypes were amplified with adaptor-ligated barcode primers. TCRdb processed the multiplex PCR reads anew with MiXCR; each CDR3 protein has one entry. In the table there are 750 to 850 distinct CDR3 sequences, roughly 3.4% of which are singletons. This TCR was recovered from a female donor with breast cancer. The V and J genes are TRBV12-3 or TRBV12-4 and TRBJ1-2; D not certain. The sequenced sample consisted of naive CD4+ T cells sorted from blood. The subset: naive CD4+ T cells, CD4+CD45RA+CD25-. The CDR3 here is CASSSYQRESNYGYTF. Written as DNA, the CDR3 is TGTGCCAGCAGTTCTTATCAACGGGAATCAAACTATGGCTACACCTTC.